These 23 T cell receptor beta chains were sequenced from one sample in a study of shared clonotypes between healthy human individuals. Data came from immunoSEQ multiplex PCR; TCRdb stores just in-frame clones and leaves some out. The sample shows 1.4 million to 1.5 million clones, approximately 96% of them seen only once. The source material was naive CD4+ T cells sorted from blood. Subset: CD45RA+ positively selected. The receptor set was obtained from a man younger than 40 in good health.

Notes on this clone: Other nucleotide sequences in the sample specify the same CDR3. V usage is TRBV10-1 and J usage is TRBJ2-3; the D is unclear. The V end lost 4 bases, the J end lost 0 bases, and 5 bases lay between the germline ends. The CDR3 sequence is 13 residues long. Per the germline V gene, CDR1 is WNHNN and CDR2 is SYGVQD (reference sequence). The CDR3 spells CASSGASTDTQYF. As DNA, the CDR3 is TGCGCCAGCAGTGGGGCCAGCACAGATACGCAGTATTTT.

The gene calls are TRBV29-1 and TRBJ2-5; maybe TRBD1 (6 bases). Germline V gene sequence: CDR1 SQVTM, CDR2 ANQGSEA. CDR3 length: 16 residues. The V end lost 3 bases, the J end lost 0 bases, and 17 bases lay between the germline ends. The CDR3 sequence is CSVDSPQGKNQETQYF. In nucleotides, the CDR3 is TGCAGCGTTGATTCTCCCCAGGGGAAAAACCAAGAGACCCAGTACTTC.

V and J are TRBV7-9 and TRBJ2-7; no definite D call. The CDR3 is 15 residues long. Germline V gives CDR1 SEHNR, CDR2 FQNEAQ (reference sequence). With 2 bases removed from V and 2 bases from J, the gap between germline ends came to 13 bases. The CDR3 coding sequence is TGTGCCAGCAGCTTATTATCGGCTGGACCCTACGAGCAGTACTTC. Its translation is CASSLLSAGPYEQYF.

V gene TRBV5-4 combines with J gene TRBJ2-1, with D possibly being TRBD1 (5 bases). Germline V gene lookup returns CDR1 SGHNT and CDR2 YYREEE (reference sequence). Trimming cost V 2 bases and J 4 bases, with 13 bases left between them. This CDR3 region has 15 residues. CDR3 DNA: TGTGCCAGCAGCTTAGCGTCAGGGCGGTACAATGAGCAGTTCTTC. This gives the protein CASSLASGRYNEQFF.

This chain connects TRBV21-1 to TRBJ1-2. TRBV21-1 is a known pseudogene. This CDR3 region has 13 residues. As DNA, the CDR3 is TGTGCCAGCATGACCCGGCGGCCTTTTGGCTACACCTTC. Amino acid sequence: CASMTRRPFGYTF.

The chain is built from TRBV2 and TRBJ1-2; D not certain. Trimming stripped 6 bases from V and 4 bases from J, with 15 bases between. CDR1 and CDR2 (germline): SNHLY, FYNNEI. This CDR3 is built from 14 residues. CDR3 protein: CASRKRNEGYGYTF. The CDR3 DNA follows: TGTGCCAGCAGGAAGAGGAATGAGGGCTATGGCTACACCTTC. The entire variable domain, with the rest obtained from reference TRBV2 and TRBJ1-2, is as follows: EPEVTQTPSHQVTQMGQEVILRCVPISNHLYFYWYRQILGQKVEFLVSFYNNEISEKSEIFDDQFSVERPDGSNFTLKIRSTKLEDSAMYFCASRKRNEGYGYTFGSGTRLTVV.

CDR3 DNA: TGTGCCATCAGTGAGTCTTTCGGGGAGACGGAGCAAGAGACCCAGTACTTC. This sequence encodes CAISESFGETEQETQYF. The rearrangement uses TRBV10-3 and TRBJ2-5; maybe TRBD2 (5 bases). CDR3 length: 17 residues. Germline V CDR1 and CDR2: ENHRY, SYGVKD. Trimming left V 0 bases short and J 2 bases short, with 16 bases between.

The V and J genes are TRBV7-2 and TRBJ2-1; D remains ambiguous. Trimming removed 1 base from V and 4 bases from J, with 5 bases in between. CDR3 size: 13 residues. The germline V gene encodes CDR1 SGHTA and CDR2 FQGNSA. DNA of the CDR3: TGTGCCAGCAGCTTAGACATATACAATGAGCAGTTCTTC. It yields the protein CASSLDIYNEQFF.

This chain connects TRBV7-6 to TRBJ2-5; tentative D call: TRBD2 (5 bases). The CDR3 runs 16 residues. V lost 5 bases, J lost 5 bases, and 21 bases lay in between. Per germline, CDR1 SGHVS and CDR2 FNYEAQ. The chain's CDR3 is CASSAVHGNPSETQYF. The CDR3, as DNA: TGTGCCAGCAGCGCGGTCCACGGGAACCCGAGCGAGACCCAGTACTTC.

The chain couples TRBV28 to TRBJ2-7, with a weak D call TRBD1 (6 bases). Trimming left V 6 bases short and J 2 bases short, with 17 bases between. Germline values: CDR1 MDHEN, CDR2 SYDVKM. CDR3 length: 15 residues. CDR3 amino acids: CASSKQGIGAYEQYF. Written as DNA, the CDR3 is TGTGCCAGCAGCAAACAGGGTATCGGGGCCTACGAGCAGTACTTC. The variable domain in full, with the rest retrieved from reference TRBV28 and TRBJ2-7, is DVKVTQSSRYLVKRTGEKVFLECVQDMDHENMFWYRQDPGLGLRLIYFSYDVKMKEKGDIPEGYSVSREKKERFSLILESASTNQTSMYLCASSKQGIGAYEQYFGPGTRLTVT.

This clone was seen just once. The rearrangement uses TRBV7-9 and TRBJ1-5; 7 bases map to TRBD1. J gave up 2 bases and V 5 bases, and 6 bases lay outside the gene matches. Germline CDR1 SEHNR, CDR2 FQNEAQ (reference sequence). The CDR3 has 15 amino acids. CDR3 nucleotide sequence: TGTGCCAGCAGCCCGCAGGGGGAGGGCAATCAGCCCCAGCATTTT. As protein: CASSPQGEGNQPQHF.

This chain connects TRBV18 to TRBJ2-1; tentative D call: TRBD2 (6 bases). V was clipped by 3 bases and J by 6 bases, with 27 bases between them. The germline CDR1 and CDR2 sequences are KGHSH and LQKENI. CDR3 length: 19 residues. This CDR3 reads CASSPRVGGTAEPINEQFF. The CDR3 region has the DNA TGTGCCAGCTCACCGAGGGTCGGGGGAACGGCGGAGCCGATCAATGAGCAGTTCTTC.

CDR3 sequence: CASSTGGNYGYTF. CDR3 in DNA: TGTGCCAGCAGCACGGGAGGGAACTATGGCTACACCTTC. The chain employs TRBV7-6 and TRBJ1-2; no reliable D call. The germline gives CDR1 SGHVS, CDR2 FNYEAQ. The CDR3 runs 13 residues. The V and J ends lost 5 bases and 2 bases respectively, with 9 bases between them.

The chain joins TRBV6-5 to TRBJ2-7; perhaps TRBD1 as D (5 bases). V was cut by 3 bases and J by 2 bases, with 8 bases left in between. In germline, CDR1 is MNHEY, CDR2 SVGAGI. The CDR3 has 13 residues. CDR3 sequence (DNA): TGTGCCAGCAGTTATAGACAGACCTACGAGCAGTACTTC. This codes for CASSYRQTYEQYF.

Here the CDR3 reads CASSLADRSPGANVLTF. In nucleotides, the CDR3 is TGTGCCAGCAGCTTAGCCGACAGGTCCCCTGGGGCCAACGTCCTGACTTTC. This rearrangement joins TRBV7-9 to TRBJ2-6; maybe TRBD1 (6 bases). Germline CDR1 SEHNR, CDR2 FQNEAQ (reference sequence). This CDR3 region has 17 residues. V lost 0 bases, J lost 2 bases, and 11 bases lay in between.

As to this clone: The same CDR3 is also encoded by other DNA sequences in this sample. The V call is TRBV5-1, the J call TRBJ2-1; 12 nucleotides agree with TRBD2. Germline loops: CDR1 SGHRS, CDR2 YFSETQ. The J segment lost 8 bases and the V segment lost 0 bases, leaving 3 bases of the junction unmatched. The CDR3 has 15 residues. The CDR3 DNA reads as TGCGCCAGCAGCTTGGGACTAGCGGGAGTCTATGAGCAGTTCTTC. Its protein is CASSLGLAGVYEQFF. The variable domain in full, with the rest retrieved from reference TRBV5-1 and TRBJ2-1, is KAGVTQTPRYLIKTRGQQVTLSCSPISGHRSVSWYQQTPGQGLQFLFEYFSETQRNKGNFPGRFSGRQFSNSRSEMNVSTLELGDSALYLCASSLGLAGVYEQFFGPGTRLTVL.

The J gene is TRBJ2-3, the V gene TRBV28; 8 bases fit TRBD2. Germline V gene lookup returns CDR1 MDHEN and CDR2 SYDVKM. This CDR3 is built from 16 residues. Germline trimming cut 6 bases from V and 7 bases from J; bases unmatched to any gene: 15. Written as DNA, the CDR3 is TGTGCCAGCAGCCTCCCAGCGGGAGTTGCAATTTATACGCAGTATTTT. Translating it yields CASSLPAGVAIYTQYF.

The chain employs TRBV4-1 and TRBJ2-7; 8 nucleotides line up with TRBD1. The CDR3 is made up of 16 amino acids. Germline trimming cut 1 base from V and 0 bases from J; bases unmatched to any gene: 5. CDR1 and CDR2 from the germline V gene are MGHRA and YSYEKL. The CDR3 DNA reads TGCGCCAGCAGCCAAGGCACAGACAGGGGCTCCTACGAGCAGTACTTC. This codes for CASSQGTDRGSYEQYF.

This clone was detected only once. V usage is TRBV28 and J usage is TRBJ2-6; TRBD1 matches at 9 bases. The CDR3 is 15 amino acids. Germline values: CDR1 MDHEN, CDR2 SYDVKM. Trimming took 8 bases from V and 4 from J; bases not matched to a gene: 6. The CDR3 loop is CASVGTGNGANVLTF. Written as DNA, the CDR3 is TGTGCCAGCGTCGGGACAGGGAACGGGGCCAACGTCCTGACTTTC.

Note on this clone: Other DNA sequences in this sample translate to the same CDR3. The chain links TRBV18 to TRBJ2-7, with 13 bases identical to TRBD2. J gave up 2 bases and V 4 bases, and 2 bases lay outside the gene matches. Per the germline V gene, CDR1 is KGHSH and CDR2 is LQKENI. CDR3 size: 15 residues. The CDR3 sequence is CASSHGTSGTYEQYF. Here the CDR3 DNA reads TGTGCCAGCTCACACGGGACTAGCGGGACCTACGAGCAGTACTTC.

This rearrangement joins TRBV2 to TRBJ1-1; 7 positions agree with TRBD1. CDR1 and CDR2 from the germline V gene are SNHLY and FYNNEI. The CDR3 consists of 14 residues. Trimming took 5 bases from V and 3 from J; bases not matched to a gene: 6. The CDR3 sequence: CASSSNTGDTEAFF. CDR3 DNA: TGTGCCAGCAGTTCGAATACAGGGGACACTGAAGCTTTCTTT.

This clone has only one observation. The chain combines TRBV5-4 with TRBJ2-3; the D is unclear. V was cut by 1 base and J by 2 bases, with 5 bases left in between. This CDR3 spans 13 amino acids. CDR1 is SGHNT, CDR2 YYREEE, per germline (reference sequence). This chain's CDR3 is CASSLRATDTQYF. The CDR3 bases are TGTGCCAGCAGCTTGCGGGCCACAGATACGCAGTATTTT.

This clone was seen just once. This chain connects TRBV15 to TRBJ2-4, with D uncertain. Trimming left V 6 bases short and J 3 bases short, with 12 bases between. The CDR3 covers 14 residues. The germline V gene encodes CDR1 LNHNV and CDR2 YYDKDF (reference sequence). The CDR3 is CATRLTWGKNIQYF. CDR3 in DNA: TGTGCCACCAGGCTTACTTGGGGCAAAAACATTCAGTACTTC.